Below, 4 T cell receptor beta chains from the same sample are listed, as sequenced in a study of Graves' ophthalmopathy and Graves' hyperthyroidism. Beta-chain TCR CDR3 regions were amplified from RNA transcripts. The workflow started with a first-round RT-PCR run with HTBI primers and then moved on to a second-round multiplex PCR. TCRdb reprocessed the multiplex PCR reads with MiXCR, giving one entry per CDR3 protein. The sample shows 400,000 to 450,000 distinct CDR3 sequences, over 20% of them seen only once. Sequencing was done on a sample of peripheral blood. The receptors were sampled from a woman aged 18-29 years with stable Graves' hyperthyroidism.

The sample holds many counts of this clonotype. The chain couples TRBV7-2 to TRBJ2-7; 7 bases fit TRBD1. Trimming took 1 base from V and 4 from J; bases not matched to a gene: 7. CDR1 SGHTA and CDR2 FQGNSA come from the germline V gene. This CDR3 comprises 15 residues. The CDR3 nucleotides are TGTGCCAGCAGCTTAGTTCGGGACAGTGGTTACGAGCAGTACTTC. The encoded protein is CASSLVRDSGYEQYF. Using reference TRBV7-2 and TRBJ2-7 for the parts outside the CDR3, the full variable domain is GAGVSQSPSNKVTEKGKDVELRCDPISGHTALYWYRQSLGQGLEFLIYFQGNSAPDKSGLPSDRFSAERTGGSVSTLTIQRTQQEDSAVYLCASSLVRDSGYEQYFGPGTRLTVT.

Notes on this clonotype: Possible read error: a much larger clone is one base away. V gene TRBV20-1 combines with J gene TRBJ2-5; a possible D gene is TRBD2 (7 bases). Germline loops: CDR1 DFQATT, CDR2 SNEGSKA (reference sequence). The CDR3 covers 16 residues. Trimming removed 3 bases from V and 5 bases from J, with 22 bases in between. Here the CDR3 reads CSASIGLGGFGETQYF. Here the CDR3 DNA reads TGCAGTGCTAGTATCGGACTAGGGGGATTTGGGGAGACCCAGTACTTC.

This clonotype was seen ten or more times. V gene TRBV11-2 combines with J gene TRBJ2-5; TRBD1 matches at 11 bases. The germline V gene encodes CDR1 SGHAT and CDR2 FQNNGV. After removal of 5 bases from V and 5 bases from J, the junction contained 10 bases not matched to a gene. The CDR3 is 16 residues long. The CDR3 region has the DNA TGTGCCAGCAGCGCTGGACAGGGGGCGATGGGGGAGACCCAGTACTTC. It yields the protein CASSAGQGAMGETQYF. Filled out from reference TRBV11-2 and TRBJ2-5, the complete variable domain reads EAGVAQSPRYKIIEKRQSVAFWCNPISGHATLYWYQQILGQGPKLLIQFQNNGVVDDSQLPKDRFSAERLKGVDSTLKIQPAKLEDSAVYLCASSAGQGAMGETQYFGPGTRLLVL.

The table lists this clonotype with many counts. In DNA, the CDR3 is TGCAGTGCTCACGACAGGGCTGGGGCCAACGTCCTGACTTTC. This codes for CSAHDRAGANVLTF. The chain is built from TRBV20-1 and TRBJ2-6; 7 positions match TRBD1. Germline lookup yields CDR1 DFQATT and CDR2 SNEGSKA (reference sequence). The V gene end was trimmed by 5 bases and the J gene end by 2 bases; junction bases not matched to a gene: 3. The CDR3 has 14 amino acids.